These T cell receptor beta chains were read from a single sample in a study of shared clonotypes between healthy human individuals. Assay: immunoSEQ multiplex PCR; the TCRdb copy retains only in-frame clones and omits some. This sample has millions of clones, with 95% found just once. The material sequenced was naive CD4+ T cells sorted from blood. The origin of the receptors is a man aged 18 to 30 in good health. Both conserved end residues are trimmed from each CDR3. A D gene is named only where the DNA matches it firmly.

CDR3,V,D,J
ASSLDGNYGYT,TRBV28,.,TRBJ1-2
SASLTGGNQPQH,TRBV29-1,TRBD1,TRBJ1-5
ASRRQGDTQY,TRBV25-1,.,TRBJ2-3
ASNRQGAVNEQF,TRBV19,TRBD1,TRBJ2-1
ASSLLAGSGPGELF,TRBV23-1,TRBD2,TRBJ2-2
AISPRDEQF,TRBV10-3,.,TRBJ2-1
ASSARLAGINEQF,TRBV2,TRBD2,TRBJ2-1
AWSGSSYNEQF,TRBV30,.,TRBJ2-1
SSDRLGTEAF,TRBV29-1,.,TRBJ1-1
ASSESTGSGNTIY,TRBV6-1,.,TRBJ1-3
ASSTHTGVGGYT,TRBV28,TRBD1,TRBJ1-2
ASIPSPGTGRQY,TRBV6-1,TRBD1,TRBJ2-3
ASSLSGDNANYGYT,TRBV5-1,.,TRBJ1-2
ASSSNPGQGSGDTQY,TRBV5-1,TRBD1,TRBJ2-3
AWSNMGGNSPPH,TRBV30,.,TRBJ1-6
ASSERTGTGYT,TRBV2,.,TRBJ1-2
ASSRDRETQY,TRBV18,TRBD1,TRBJ2-5
AWSVNGYNEQF,TRBV30,.,TRBJ2-1
ASSPGRGSYEQY,TRBV11-2,TRBD2,TRBJ2-7
ASTAYNEQF,TRBV28,.,TRBJ2-1
AWSVTRRVNYGYT,TRBV30,.,TRBJ1-2
ASSPPPGGERTQY,TRBV5-6,TRBD2,TRBJ2-5
ASSPRGDSYNSPLH,TRBV18,.,TRBJ1-6
ASSPQIWTLNTEAF,TRBV28,.,TRBJ1-1
ASHNWIGTGTYEQY,TRBV28,TRBD1,TRBJ2-7
ASSEEWNTEAF,TRBV2,.,TRBJ1-1
ASSPDRNQPQH,TRBV18,.,TRBJ1-5
ASSLMGDDNQPQH,TRBV5-1,.,TRBJ1-5
ASSTQGPYGYT,TRBV19,TRBD1,TRBJ1-2
ASRQPGLAGTGELF,TRBV5-1,TRBD2,TRBJ2-2
ASSRPGQLNTEAF,TRBV11-2,.,TRBJ1-1
ASAPSGLETQY,TRBV7-9,.,TRBJ2-5
ASSGQSTQY,TRBV2,.,TRBJ2-3
ASGGGTEAF,TRBV27,.,TRBJ1-1
ASSSTGVNTEAF,TRBV5-1,.,TRBJ1-1
ASRTRDSGYT,TRBV14,TRBD1,TRBJ1-2
ASSYSLKFYEQY,TRBV6-5,.,TRBJ2-7
ASSPGDAGKF,TRBV18,.,TRBJ2-1
ASRLGRGSPNTEAF,TRBV2,.,TRBJ1-1
ASSRGRGTDTQY,TRBV27,.,TRBJ2-3
ASRRLKDTQY,TRBV5-1,.,TRBJ2-3
AISPGRDNSPLH,TRBV10-3,.,TRBJ1-6
ASSRSQDTQY,TRBV28,.,TRBJ2-3
ASSLEPLGLTSESSYEQY,TRBV7-6,TRBD2,.
ASSRGQGSESYEQY,TRBV6-8,TRBD1,TRBJ2-7
ASSQPREPSSPLH,TRBV4-2,.,TRBJ1-6